These 10 T cell receptor beta chains came from one sample sequenced in a study of identical twins. TCRdb analysed the 5' RACE reads with MiXCR anew, one entry per CDR3 protein. The table has under 20,000 distinct CDR3 sequences, just under 70% seen once; the top ten hold over 4.5%. The sample taken for sequencing was memory (CD45RO+) T cells sorted from blood. The receptors derive from a woman aged 18-30 years in good health. This table probably holds off-target reads from a library built for another chain.

This chain joins TRBV19 and TRBJ2-5, with D possibly TRBD1 on 6 matching bases. The CDR3 totals 14 residues. The V end was cut by 6 bases, the J end by 5 bases, with 16 bases between. Germline lookup yields CDR1 LNHDA and CDR2 SQIVND (reference sequence). CDR3 loop: CASSLRQDAETQYF. In nucleotides, the CDR3 is TGTGCCAGTAGCCTCCGACAGGACGCGGAGACCCAGTACTTC.

CDR3 region: CASSEDRGTQYF. The CDR3 bases are TGTGCCAGCAGCGAGGACCGGGGGACCCAGTACTTC. The gene calls are TRBV11-2 and TRBJ2-5; D might be TRBD2 (5 bases). The germline V gene has CDR1 SGHAT and CDR2 FQNNGV. CDR3 length: 12 residues. V was clipped by 5 bases and J by 7 bases, with 11 bases between them.

The genes are TRBV29-1 and TRBJ2-5; D gene ambiguous. Germline V gene sequence: CDR1 SQVTM, CDR2 ANQGSEA. The CDR3 loop spans 13 amino acids. V lost 4 bases and J 2 bases, leaving 11 bases between the germline ends. The CDR3 DNA reads as TGCAGCGTTGTTCGTGGGCAACAAGAGACCCAGTACTTC. Its translation is CSVVRGQQETQYF.

Only a few counts were recorded for this clonotype. V is TRBV6-2 or TRBV6-3 and J is TRBJ2-4, with 9 bases lining up with TRBD1. Germline CDR1 and CDR2: MNHEY and SVGEGT. Germline trimming cut 2 bases from V and 0 bases from J; bases unmatched to any gene: 11. CDR3 length: 19 amino acids. In nucleotides, the CDR3 is TGTGCCAGCAGTTACACCTTACAGGGGGCTTTACTAGCCAAAAACATTCAGTACTTC. This translates into CASSYTLQGALLAKNIQYF.

The CDR3 reads CASSISSGTATEAFF. The CDR3 DNA is TGTGCCAGCAGCATTTCGTCCGGGACAGCCACTGAAGCTTTCTTT. The chain couples TRBV7-9 to TRBJ1-1; 7 bases line up with TRBD1. The CDR3 spans 15 residues. In germline, CDR1 is SEHNR, CDR2 FQNEAQ (reference sequence). V lost 5 bases, J lost 4 bases, and 10 bases stayed unmatched.

J is TRBJ1-2 and V is TRBV19; tentatively, D is TRBD1 (5 bases). V gave up 3 bases and J gave up 4 bases, with 15 bases separating them. The CDR3 spans 15 residues. CDR1 LNHDA and CDR2 SQIVND come from the germline V gene (reference sequence). The CDR3 loop is CASSIPSGGSYGYTF. The CDR3 DNA is TGTGCCAGTAGTATCCCCTCCGGGGGTAGCTATGGCTACACCTTC.

This clonotype appeared once. V usage is TRBV7-9 and J usage is TRBJ2-3; 7 bases line up with TRBD2. The CDR3 consists of 16 residues. The V and J ends lost 1 base and 2 bases, in that order; junction bases with no gene match: 6. The germline V gene encodes CDR1 SEHNR and CDR2 FQNEAQ (reference sequence). The CDR3 DNA follows: TGTGCCAGCAGCTTAGATGTAGCGGGCTACACAGATACGCAGTATTTT. Its protein is CASSLDVAGYTDTQYF.

This clonotype showed up just a few times. The chain has TRBV6-2 or TRBV6-3 and TRBJ2-6, with 7 bases fitting TRBD1. The V gene end was trimmed by 5 bases and the J gene end by 2 bases; junction bases not matched to a gene: 3. Germline V gene data show CDR1 as MNHEY and CDR2 as SVGEGT. The CDR3 is 15 residues long. The CDR3 spells CASSDRVTGANVLTF. In DNA, the CDR3 is TGTGCCAGCAGTGACAGGGTGACTGGGGCCAACGTCCTGACTTTC.

The chain has TRBV7-8 and TRBJ2-4; maybe TRBD1 (5 bases). The germline V gene encodes CDR1 SGHVS and CDR2 FQNEAQ. The CDR3 loop spans 17 amino acids. The V end was cut by 6 bases, the J end by 0 bases, with 18 bases between. The CDR3 spells CASSYGWKGLAKNIQYF. The CDR3 nucleotides read TGTGCCAGCAGTTACGGATGGAAGGGGTTAGCCAAAAACATTCAGTACTTC.

The gene calls are TRBV18 and TRBJ2-3; D might be TRBD2 (6 bases). This CDR3 contains 14 residues. CDR1 is KGHSH and CDR2 is LQKENI in the germline V gene. Trimming took 3 bases from V and 2 from J, leaving 9 bases between them. CDR3 residues: CASSPGLPTDTQYF. DNA of the CDR3: TGTGCCAGCTCACCGGGACTTCCCACAGATACGCAGTATTTT.